Detailed here is one T cell receptor beta chain. The data were taken from a study of blood T cell repertoires in COVID-19. Across the whole study: Italy, Spain and the United States were the sources of the convalescent and acute COVID-19 samples. T cells, B-cell-depleted T cells, or PBMCs supplied cDNA or gDNA.

CDR3 length: 14 residues. CDR1 SEHNR and CDR2 FQNEAQ come from the germline V gene (reference sequence). With 5 bases removed from V and 5 bases from J, the gap between germline ends came to 16 bases. Per the authors' pipeline: Estimates of nucleated cell counts were drawn from the amplification of reference gene primers. Using immunoSEQ multiplex PCR, the repertoire was profiled, and TCRdb retains in-frame clones only, with some absent. V, J and clone size reflect that table, while D and trimming were determined from the DNA. The sample lists some 240,000 clones, roughly 84% occurring once. The sequence was collected from a woman in her forties who had recovered from COVID-19. The sample taken for sequencing was peripheral blood. The chain has TRBV7-9 and TRBJ2-7, with D possibly matching TRBD1 (6 bases). The CDR3 region is CASSNKKTGNEQYF. The DNA for the CDR3 is TGTGCCAGCAGCAATAAAAAGACAGGCAACGAGCAGTACTTC.